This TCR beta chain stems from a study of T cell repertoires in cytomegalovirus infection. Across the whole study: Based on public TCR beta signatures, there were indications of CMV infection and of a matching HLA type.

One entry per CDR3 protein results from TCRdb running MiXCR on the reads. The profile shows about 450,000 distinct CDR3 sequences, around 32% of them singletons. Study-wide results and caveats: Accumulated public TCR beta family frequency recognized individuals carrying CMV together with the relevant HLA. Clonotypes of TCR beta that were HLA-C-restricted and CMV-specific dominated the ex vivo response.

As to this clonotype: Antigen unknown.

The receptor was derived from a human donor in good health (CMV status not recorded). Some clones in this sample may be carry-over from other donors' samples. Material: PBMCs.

CDR3 nucleotide sequence: TGTGCCAGCAGCGTGGACAGGGGTGATGATACGCAGTATTTT. Translation gives CASSVDRGDDTQYF. The chain links TRBV9 to TRBJ2-3, with 9 bases that match TRBD1. The V and J ends lost 2 bases and 6 bases, in that order; junction bases with no gene match: 4. CDR3 length: 14 amino acids. Germline lookup yields CDR1 SGDLS and CDR2 YYNGEE.